The 21 T cell receptor beta chains in this list originate from one sample, sequenced in a study of early T cells in non-severe SARS-CoV-2 infection. TCRdb analysed the 5' RACE reads with MiXCR anew, one entry per CDR3 protein. The table records some 61,000 distinct CDR3 sequences, roughly 13% of them present only once. Specimen: whole blood. These receptors were taken from an adult who was a healthcare worker with PCR-confirmed SARS-CoV-2 infection or an uninfected control (not recorded which).

This clonotype was counted ten times or more. The V and J genes are TRBV20-1 and TRBJ2-1; 10 bases agree with TRBD2. This CDR3 comprises 14 residues. The V segment lost 5 bases and the J segment 5 bases; nucleotides outside the gene matches: 6. Germline CDR1 reads DFQATT; CDR2 reads SNEGSKA (reference sequence). In nucleotides, the CDR3 is TGCAGTGCTCTAGCACTAGCGGGGAACAATGAGCAGTTCTTC. This codes for CSALALAGNNEQFF.

This clonotype was recorded only once. The chain links TRBV6-2 or TRBV6-3 to TRBJ2-5, with TRBD2 matching 9 bases. V dropped 2 bases and J dropped 1; count of bases not matched to a gene: 2. Germline V gives CDR1 MNHEY, CDR2 SVGEGT. The CDR3 is made up of 15 amino acids. The CDR3 DNA is TGTGCCAGCAGTTACGCGGGAGGGCCCCAAGAGACCCAGTACTTC. As protein: CASSYAGGPQETQYF.

This clonotype showed up many times. J is TRBJ2-7 and V is TRBV5-1; 7 bases agree with TRBD1. Germline CDR1 and CDR2: SGHRS and YFSETQ. The V and J ends lost 5 bases and 0 bases, in that order; junction bases with no gene match: 8. The CDR3 is 15 amino acids. CDR3: CASRLEGASSYEQYF. CDR3 nucleotide sequence: TGCGCCAGCAGACTTGAGGGGGCGAGCTCCTACGAGCAGTACTTC.

Only a few counts were recorded for this clonotype. This chain connects TRBV29-1 to TRBJ2-2; 7 bases agree with TRBD2. V trimming: 5 bases; J trimming: 2 bases; junction bases outside the gene matches: 5. This CDR3 is 14 amino acids long. Germline V gives CDR1 SQVTM, CDR2 ANQGSEA. CDR3 loop: CSVWGLSNTGELFF. In DNA, the CDR3 is TGCAGCGTTTGGGGACTATCCAACACCGGGGAGCTGTTTTTT.

The chain recombines TRBV29-1 with TRBJ2-7, with 11 positions matching TRBD2. This CDR3 is 13 amino acids long. Germline assignment: CDR1 SQVTM and CDR2 ANQGSEA. After removal of 4 bases from V and 5 bases from J, the junction contained 4 bases not matched to a gene. This CDR3 is CSVAPLAGDEQYF. CDR3 DNA sequence: TGCAGCGTTGCCCCACTAGCGGGAGACGAGCAGTACTTC.

This clonotype was observed many times. The chain links TRBV7-9 to TRBJ2-3; possibly TRBD1 for D (5 bases). Per germline, CDR1 SEHNR and CDR2 FQNEAQ (reference sequence). The CDR3 spans 14 residues. Trimming removed 3 bases from V and 4 bases from J, with 11 bases in between. The CDR3, as DNA: TGTGCCAGCAGCTTGAGCTTGGGGCCAGATACGCAGTATTTT. It specifies CASSLSLGPDTQYF.

The chain uses TRBV20-1 and TRBJ1-1; TRBD1 matches at 7 bases. Germline values: CDR1 DFQATT, CDR2 SNEGSKA (reference sequence). The CDR3 has 15 amino acids. V lost 6 bases to trimming and J lost 5 bases; unmatched junction nucleotides: 15. The CDR3 spells CSAGSWTGSGTEAFF. The CDR3 DNA reads as TGCAGTGCCGGAAGCTGGACAGGTTCGGGGACTGAAGCTTTCTTT.

This clonotype was detected ten times or more. The V and J genes are TRBV25-1 and TRBJ1-2, with D possibly matching TRBD1 (5 bases). CDR3 size: 14 residues. Germline CDR1 and CDR2: MGHDK and SYGVNS. V was shortened by 6 bases and J by 6 bases, with 17 bases between the two germline ends. CDR3 sequence reads: CASSPPGRGHGYTF. CDR3 coding DNA: TGTGCCAGCAGCCCCCCGGGGCGGGGCCATGGCTACACCTTC.

This clonotype occurred many times. This chain connects TRBV6-5 to TRBJ2-7, with D perhaps given as TRBD1 or TRBD2 (5 bases each). The germline V gene encodes CDR1 MNHEY and CDR2 SVGAGI. CDR3 length: 14 residues. Trimming removed 6 bases at V and 2 bases at J, with 14 bases between. DNA of the CDR3: TGTGCCAGCAGGACCCCAGGGAGAACCTACGAGCAGTACTTC. Its protein product is CASRTPGRTYEQYF.

This clonotype was detected a few times. The gene calls are TRBV29-1 and TRBJ2-5, with D tentatively TRBD1 or TRBD2 (5 bases each). Between the trimmed V and J ends, which lost 2 bases and 9 bases, there was a span of 10 bases. The CDR3 contains 11 residues. Germline V gene sequence: CDR1 SQVTM, CDR2 ANQGSEA. The CDR3, as DNA: TGCAGCGTTGAATTGTGGGGGTCCCAGTACTTC. This codes for CSVELWGSQYF.

As DNA, the CDR3 is TGCAGTGCTAGATCTGGACCCAGGGGGTGGCAGCCCCAGCATTTT. This sequence encodes CSARSGPRGWQPQHF. The J gene is TRBJ1-5, the V gene TRBV20-1; TRBD1 matches at 7 bases. The CDR3 runs to 15 residues. Germline lookup yields CDR1 DFQATT and CDR2 SNEGSKA (reference sequence). Losses at the gene ends were 2 bases for V and 7 bases for J; bases not matched to a gene: 11.

The V gene is TRBV5-1, the J gene TRBJ2-1; 8 bases align to TRBD2. CDR3 length: 15 amino acids. The ends lost 0 bases at V and 7 bases at J; junction bases unmatched: 6. The V gene's germline CDR1 is SGHRS and CDR2 YFSETQ. CDR3 amino acids: CASSLAVAGLNEQFF. CDR3 nucleotide sequence: TGCGCCAGCAGCTTGGCAGTAGCGGGATTAAATGAGCAGTTCTTC. The full variable domain, in which reference TRBV5-1 and TRBJ2-1 provide the parts outside the CDR3, is KAGVTQTPRYLIKTRGQQVTLSCSPISGHRSVSWYQQTPGQGLQFLFEYFSETQRNKGNFPGRFSGRQFSNSRSEMNVSTLELGDSALYLCASSLAVAGLNEQFFGPGTRLTVL.

This clonotype has ten or more counts. V usage is TRBV29-1 and J usage is TRBJ2-3; the D is unclear. The V gene lost 1 base and the J gene lost 6 bases, with 20 bases spanning the gap. Germline V gene sequence: CDR1 SQVTM, CDR2 ANQGSEA. This CDR3 spans 16 amino acids. The CDR3 reads CSVEGTSERPSDTQYF. The CDR3 DNA reads TGCAGCGTTGAAGGTACGAGTGAGCGACCCTCCGATACGCAGTATTTT.

This clonotype was detected ten times or more. CDR3 loop: CASSQAPPGVGNTIYF. In nucleotides, the CDR3 is TGCGCCAGCAGCCAAGCCCCCCCGGGCGTCGGAAACACCATATATTTT. V and J are TRBV4-1 and TRBJ1-3, with unresolved D. V lost 1 base and J 4 bases, leaving 14 bases between the germline ends. This CDR3 is 16 amino acids long. The germline CDR1 and CDR2 sequences are MGHRA and YSYEKL.

This clonotype has at least ten counts. The genes are TRBV28 and TRBJ1-3, with D uncertain. Trimming took off 6 bases at V and 0 bases at J, with 15 bases between the two ends. CDR1 is MDHEN and CDR2 is SYDVKM in the germline V gene. The CDR3 sequence is 16 residues long. The CDR3 sequence: CASSLGLEYSGNTIYF. The CDR3 DNA is TGTGCCAGCAGCCTAGGATTAGAATACTCTGGAAACACCATATATTTT.

The sample holds many counts of this clonotype. The V and J genes are TRBV5-1 and TRBJ2-1; TRBD2 agrees at 11 bases. This CDR3 has 18 amino acids. Germline CDR1 reads SGHRS; CDR2 reads YFSETQ. With V trimmed by 4 bases and J by 8 bases, 17 bases remained unmatched. The CDR3 bases are TGCGCCAGCAGCCGCACAACCCCGGGACTAGCGGTGAACGATGAGCAGTTCTTC. Amino acids: CASSRTTPGLAVNDEQFF.

This clonotype was counted many times. The V gene is TRBV20-1, the J gene TRBJ2-1, with D perhaps matching TRBD2 (6 bases). V shed 5 bases and J shed 6 bases, with 8 bases lying between them. Germline V gene lookup returns CDR1 DFQATT and CDR2 SNEGSKA (reference sequence). The CDR3 sequence is 11 residues long. CDR3 sequence: CSAPSANEQFF. The CDR3 DNA is TGCAGTGCTCCTAGCGCCAATGAGCAGTTCTTC.

This clonotype was counted many times. This chain uses TRBV24-1 with TRBJ2-1; perhaps TRBD2 as D (6 bases). The V gene lost 9 bases and the J gene lost 6 bases, with 17 bases spanning the gap. This CDR3 region has 14 residues. Germline assignment: CDR1 KGHDR and CDR2 SFDVKD. This CDR3 is CATAREFGTNEQFF. CDR3 DNA: TGTGCCACCGCCCGGGAGTTTGGTACCAATGAGCAGTTCTTC.

This clonotype was observed a few times. The chain recombines TRBV19 with TRBJ1-4; TRBD1 aligns across 9 bases. Per germline, CDR1 LNHDA and CDR2 SQIVND (reference sequence). Trimming removed 7 bases from V and 0 bases from J; junction bases left unmatched: 15. This CDR3 contains 19 residues. CDR3 bases: TGTGCCAGTACCGGCCTTCGACAGGGGGGATCTGCAACTAATGAAAAACTGTTTTTT. Amino acids: CASTGLRQGGSATNEKLFF.

This clonotype showed up many times. The genes are TRBV6-6 and TRBJ2-2; the D call may be TRBD1 or TRBD2 (6 bases each). CDR3 length: 16 amino acids. Germline V gene data show CDR1 as MNHNY and CDR2 as SVGAGI (reference sequence). The V end was cut by 4 bases, the J end by 5 bases, with 17 bases between. CDR3 protein: CASSFPVGGRTGELFF. DNA for the CDR3: TGTGCCAGCAGTTTTCCCGTTGGGGGGCGTACCGGGGAGCTGTTTTTT.

This clonotype was seen repeatedly, ten times or more. At one end the junction does not follow the germline gene, possibly because of a read error. The gene calls are TRBV27 and TRBJ2-1; TRBD2 aligns across 9 bases. CDR1 is MNHEY and CDR2 is SMNVEV in the germline V gene (reference sequence). There are 16 residues in the CDR3. The DNA of the CDR3 is TGTGCCAGCAGCGACGGACTAGCGTACTCCTACAATGAGCTGTTCTTC. Encoded protein: CASSDGLAYSYNELFF.